These 10 T cell receptor beta chains originate from one sample sequenced in a study of early T cells in non-severe SARS-CoV-2 infection. In TCRdb, the 5' RACE reads were re-called with MiXCR into one record per CDR3 protein. The table shows under 35,000 distinct CDR3 sequences, with 5.5% to 8% occurring only once. Material: whole blood. Source of these receptors: an adult who was a healthcare worker with PCR-confirmed SARS-CoV-2 infection or an uninfected control (not recorded which).

This clonotype was found many times. CDR3 sequence: CSASWTGGSPLHF. The CDR3 bases are TGCAGTGCTAGTTGGACAGGAGGCTCACCCCTCCACTTT. The chain uses TRBV20-1 and TRBJ1-6; TRBD1 matches 7 bases. CDR3 length: 13 residues. The germline gives CDR1 DFQATT, CDR2 SNEGSKA (reference sequence). Unmatched junction bases numbered 6, after V lost 3 bases and J lost 10 bases.

With regard to this clonotype: This sequence may be a read error, since a much larger clone differs from it by one base. This chain links TRBV20-1 with TRBJ2-5, with TRBD2 identical over 12 bases. CDR3 length: 14 amino acids. Germline V gives CDR1 DFQATT, CDR2 SNEGSKA (reference sequence). The CDR3 spells CSAPRLAGAETLYF. Here the CDR3 DNA reads TGCAGTGCTCCAAGACTAGCGGGAGCCGAGACCCTGTACTTC.

This clonotype was picked up many times. The rearrangement uses TRBV25-1 and TRBJ2-1; perhaps TRBD2 as D (7 bases). The germline V and J ends were trimmed by 1 base and 7 bases, with 17 bases remaining between them. The CDR3 has 16 residues. Germline-derived CDR1 and CDR2 are MGHDK and SYGVNS. CDR3 coding DNA: TGTGCCAGCAGTGAATCGGGGGCTAGCGGAGGTAATGAGCAGTTCTTC. It yields the protein CASSESGASGGNEQFF.

The chain has TRBV24-1 and TRBJ2-1; the D gene is possibly TRBD1 (6 bases). V was cut by 0 bases and J by 7 bases, with 9 bases left in between. CDR3 length equals 14 residues. CDR1 and CDR2 from the germline V gene are KGHDR and SFDVKD. CDR3 nucleotides: TGTGCCACCAGTGATTTGACCACAGGGAATGAGCAGTTCTTC. Its translation is CATSDLTTGNEQFF.

The chain has TRBV4-1 and TRBJ2-6; possibly TRBD2 for D (5 bases). This CDR3 comprises 18 residues. In germline, CDR1 is MGHRA, CDR2 YSYEKL. V was shortened by 3 bases and J by 4 bases, with 19 bases between the two germline ends. As DNA, the CDR3 is TGCGCCAGCAGCCATCCCGCGGAGAGGGCCCAGGGGGCCAACGTCCTGACTTTC. Its protein is CASSHPAERAQGANVLTF.

This clonotype has more than one count but fewer than ten. The gene calls are TRBV19 and TRBJ2-7, with 14 bases identical to TRBD2. CDR1 LNHDA and CDR2 SQIVND come from the germline V gene (reference sequence). The V and J ends lost 4 bases and 5 bases, in that order; junction bases with no gene match: 1. This CDR3 contains 14 residues. The CDR3 loop reads CASSKTSGGDEQYF. The CDR3 coding sequence is TGTGCCAGTAGTAAGACTAGCGGGGGGGACGAGCAGTACTTC.

This rearrangement joins TRBV3-1 to TRBJ2-2; no reliable D call. The ends were cut back, 3 bases at V and 5 bases at J, with 13 bases in the middle. The germline CDR1 and CDR2 sequences are LGHDT and YNNKEL (reference sequence). The CDR3 consists of 15 residues. The CDR3 sequence is CASSQGTVGTGELFF. The CDR3, as DNA: TGTGCCAGCAGCCAGGGAACAGTGGGTACCGGGGAGCTGTTTTTT.

This clonotype was seen only a few times. DNA of the CDR3: TGTGCCAGCAGCCAAGGGACTAGCGACGCCCTCTACGAGCAGTACTTC. It specifies CASSQGTSDALYEQYF. The J gene is TRBJ2-7, the V gene TRBV4-2, with 9 positions matching TRBD2. J lost 3 bases, V lost 1 base, and 7 bases had no gene match. The CDR3 loop spans 16 amino acids. The germline gives CDR1 LGHNA, CDR2 YNFKEQ.

This clonotype was recorded at least ten times. The chain uses TRBV28 and TRBJ2-2; 7 positions agree with TRBD2. The germline gives CDR1 MDHEN, CDR2 SYDVKM. CDR3 size: 15 residues. The V and J ends lost 8 bases and 0 bases, in that order; junction bases with no gene match: 6. CDR3: CASGGEATNTGELFF. For the CDR3, the DNA is TGTGCCAGCGGGGGGGAGGCCACGAACACCGGGGAGCTGTTTTTT.

This clonotype came up many times. The chain recombines TRBV12-3 or TRBV12-4 with TRBJ2-3; no firm D call. The CDR3 covers 12 residues. V was pared by 3 bases and J by 4 bases, with 5 bases between. CDR3 in amino acids: CASSFGPDTQYF. Here the CDR3 DNA reads TGTGCCAGCAGTTTCGGGCCAGATACGCAGTATTTT.